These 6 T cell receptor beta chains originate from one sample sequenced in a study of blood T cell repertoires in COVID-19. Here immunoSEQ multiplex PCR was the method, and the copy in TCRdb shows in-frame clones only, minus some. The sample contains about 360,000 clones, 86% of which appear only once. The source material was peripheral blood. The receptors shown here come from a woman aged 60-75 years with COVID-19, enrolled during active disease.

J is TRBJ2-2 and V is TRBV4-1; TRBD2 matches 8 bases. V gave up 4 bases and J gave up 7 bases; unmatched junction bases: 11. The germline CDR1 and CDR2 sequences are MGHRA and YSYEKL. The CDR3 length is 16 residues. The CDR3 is CASSRGELAAGGELFF. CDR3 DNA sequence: TGCGCCAGCAGCCGCGGGGAACTAGCGGCCGGCGGGGAGCTGTTTTTT.

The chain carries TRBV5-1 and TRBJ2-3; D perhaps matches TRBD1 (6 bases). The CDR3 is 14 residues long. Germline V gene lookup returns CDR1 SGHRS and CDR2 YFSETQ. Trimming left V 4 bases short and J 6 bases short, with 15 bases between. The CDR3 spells CASSLGQPMDTQYF. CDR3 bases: TGCGCCAGCAGCCTAGGACAGCCCATGGATACGCAGTATTTT.

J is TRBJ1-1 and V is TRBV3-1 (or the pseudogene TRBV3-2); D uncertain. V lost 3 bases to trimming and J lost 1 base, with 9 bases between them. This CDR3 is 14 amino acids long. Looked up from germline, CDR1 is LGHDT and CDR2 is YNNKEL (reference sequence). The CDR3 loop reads CASSQLAGNTEAFF. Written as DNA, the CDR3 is TGTGCCAGCAGCCAGCTAGCGGGGAACACTGAAGCTTTCTTT.

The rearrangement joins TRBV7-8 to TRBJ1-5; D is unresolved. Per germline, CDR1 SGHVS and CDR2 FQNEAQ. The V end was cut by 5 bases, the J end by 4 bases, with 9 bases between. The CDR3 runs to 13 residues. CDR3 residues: CASSKQENQPQHF. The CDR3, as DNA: TGTGCCAGCAGCAAGCAAGAAAATCAGCCCCAGCATTTT.

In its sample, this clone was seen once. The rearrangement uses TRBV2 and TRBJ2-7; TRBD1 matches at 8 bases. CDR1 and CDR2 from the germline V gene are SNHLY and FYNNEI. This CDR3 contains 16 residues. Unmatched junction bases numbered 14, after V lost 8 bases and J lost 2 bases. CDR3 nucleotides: TGTGCCAGCCCACACCCTGAGACAGGGGACCCCTACGAGCAGTACTTC. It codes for CASPHPETGDPYEQYF.

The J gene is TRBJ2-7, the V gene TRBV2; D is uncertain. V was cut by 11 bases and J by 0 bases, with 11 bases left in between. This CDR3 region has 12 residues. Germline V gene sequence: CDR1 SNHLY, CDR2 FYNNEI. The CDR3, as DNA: TGTGCCTTAAAGACTGCCTCCTACGAGCAGTACTTC. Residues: CALKTASYEQYF.